This passage covers 12 T cell receptor delta chains from one sample sequenced in a study of gammadelta T cells in human blood. TCRdb re-processed the RT-PCR reads using CATT. The table records 750 to 850 delta-chain clones, about 14% of them present only once. The sample consisted of non-Vgamma9Vdelta2 gamma-delta T cells from fetal blood. The receptors derive from a human fetus.

As regards this clone: A read error likely explains this, since a far larger clone differs by one base. This chain uses TRDV2 with TRDJ3; 9 nucleotides agree with TRDD3. Here the J gene came from matching the DNA to germline, since TCRdb omits it. The CDR3 is 17 amino acids. The germline CDR1 and CDR2 sequences are GEAIGNYY and EKD. The V gene end was trimmed by 0 bases and the J gene end by 1 base; junction bases not matched to a gene: 0. CDR3 nucleotide sequence: TGTGCCTGTGACACCACTGGGGGATCCTGGGACACCCGACAGATGTTTTTC. Translated: CACDTTGGSWDTRQMFF.

For this clone: A read error is possible here, since a much larger clone lies one base away. This same CDR3 is encoded by further DNA sequences in the sample. The chain links TRDV1 to TRDJ1, with 10 bases identical to TRDD3. Germline CDR1 and CDR2: TSWWSYY and QGS. The CDR3 runs to 20 residues. V shed 6 bases, J shed 4 bases, and the junction held 23 bases outside the gene matches. The CDR3 coding sequence is TGTGCTCTTGGACCCCCGATCAGGCTTTTCCTACGGGGGATACGCGATAAACTCATCTTT. This encodes CALGPPIRLFLRGIRDKLIF.

By share of the sample, this clone is large (0.1 to 1%). The V call is TRDV1, the J call TRDJ2; TRDD3 aligns across 8 bases. This CDR3 has 18 amino acids. With V trimmed by 0 bases and J by 1 base, 7 bases remained unmatched. Per germline, CDR1 TSWWSYY and CDR2 QGS. CDR3 protein: CALGELYWGSGLTAQLFF. In DNA, the CDR3 is TGTGCTCTTGGGGAACTCTACTGGGGGTCCGGTTTGACAGCACAACTCTTCTTT.

This clone was detected a few times. This clone may be a read error of a much larger clone one base away. This sample also contains other DNA sequences that code for the same CDR3. This chain uses TRDV2 with TRDJ3, with a weak D call TRDD3 (6 bases). Germline CDR1 reads GEAIGNYY; CDR2 reads EKD. The CDR3 spans 20 residues. DNA of the CDR3: TGTGCATGTGACGAAGAGAGGATACCTGGAACCCCCTGGGACACCCGACAGATGTTTTTC. Translating it yields CACDEERIPGTPWDTRQMFF.

On this clone: A far larger clone is one base from this, pointing to a likely read error. The chain combines TRDV1 with TRDJ2, with 9 bases matching TRDD3. The CDR3 is 20 amino acids. Germline-derived CDR1 and CDR2 are TSWWSYY and QGS. J gave up 2 bases and V 0 bases, and 13 bases lay outside the gene matches. CDR3 protein: CALGELGHIHWGTLTAQLFF. CDR3 sequence (DNA): TGTGCTCTTGGGGAACTTGGGCACATCCACTGGGGGACCTTGACAGCACAACTCTTCTTT.

A single count supports this clone. A far larger clone is a single base away, which makes a read error likely. V and J are TRDV1 and TRDJ1; 9 bases align to TRDD3. Here the J gene was assigned by germline matching of the DNA, as TCRdb has none. Germline loops: CDR1 TSWWSYY, CDR2 QGS. This CDR3 is 20 amino acids long. The CDR3 region has the DNA TGTGCTGTTGGGGAAGAAACGTCCATCTGGGGGATTTCGTACACCGATAAACTCATCTTT. This translates into CAVGEETSIWGISYTDKLIF.

By its share, this clone is large. The chain carries TRDV2 and TRDJ3; TRDD3 agrees at 9 bases. The CDR3 is 18 amino acids. The V gene's germline CDR1 is GEAIGNYY and CDR2 EKD. V trimming: 2 bases; J trimming: 0 bases; junction bases outside the gene matches: 4. CDR3 nucleotides: TGTGCCTGTGACAAGTACTGGGGGAGCTCCTGGGACACCCGACAGATGTTTTTC. Its translation is CACDKYWGSSWDTRQMFF.

This clone is deemed medium-sized. This rearrangement joins TRDV1 to TRDJ2; 8 bases are a match to TRDD3. Germline loops: CDR1 TSWWSYY, CDR2 QGS. The CDR3 sequence is 23 residues long. The V and J ends lost 5 bases and 0 bases, in that order; junction bases with no gene match: 26. The CDR3 loop reads CALGTGVFPSTGGPPALTAQLFF. CDR3 in DNA: TGTGCTCTTGGGACCGGGGTCTTCCCAAGTACTGGGGGTCCTCCGGCTTTGACAGCACAACTCTTCTTT.

By share, this clone counts as large. This chain joins TRDV2 and TRDJ2, with 12 bases fitting TRDD3. Trimming removed 4 bases from V and 0 bases from J; junction bases left unmatched: 5. The CDR3 has 17 residues. CDR1 is GEAIGNYY and CDR2 is EKD in the germline V gene. CDR3: CACEAGGYASLTAQLFF. The CDR3 DNA sequence: TGTGCCTGTGAAGCTGGGGGATACGCCTCTTTGACAGCACAACTCTTCTTT.

By its share, this clone is large (0.1 to 1%). V gene TRAV29/DV5 combines with J gene TRDJ1, with 7 bases identical to TRDD3. This CDR3 has 13 amino acids. With V trimmed by 0 bases and J by 5 bases, 4 bases remained unmatched. The germline V gene encodes CDR1 NSMFDY and CDR2 ISSIKDK. CDR3 protein: CAASAVLGDKLIF. Written as DNA, the CDR3 is TGTGCAGCAAGCGCGGTACTGGGGGATAAACTCATCTTT.

By share, this clone counts as medium-sized. The rearrangement uses TRDV2 and TRDJ3; the D gene is possibly TRDD2 (5 bases). The CDR3 is 18 amino acids. Germline V gene sequence: CDR1 GEAIGNYY, CDR2 EKD. V was trimmed by 3 bases and J by 0 bases, leaving 14 bases between them. Written as DNA, the CDR3 is TGTGCCTGTGACCCTTCAGTACGGAGCTCCTGGGACACCCGACAGATGTTTTTC. This encodes CACDPSVRSSWDTRQMFF.

By frequency in the sample, this clone is large. This chain links TRDV1 with TRDJ1; 13 positions agree with TRDD3. The CDR3 has 17 amino acids. The trim removed 1 base at V and 5 bases at J, leaving 7 bases unmatched. The germline gives CDR1 TSWWSYY, CDR2 QGS. CDR3 sequence reads: CALGERTYWGIRDKLIF. CDR3 in DNA: TGTGCTCTTGGGGAACGAACCTACTGGGGGATACGGGATAAACTCATCTTT.